This T cell receptor beta chain derives from a study of T cell repertoires in cytomegalovirus infection. Study-level background: Matching HLA type and CMV infection were both indicated by public TCR beta signatures.

TCRdb re-analysed the reads in MiXCR, keeping a single row per CDR3 protein. The top ten hold around 12% of the sample, which has 650,000 to 900,000 distinct CDR3 sequences, approximately 30% seen once. This clonotype was detected ten times or more. Its antigen is currently unknown. There are 15 residues in the CDR3. V was pared by 4 bases and J by 4 bases, with 3 bases of the junction left unmatched. CDR1 and CDR2 from the germline V gene are SGHVS and FQNEAQ. V is TRBV7-8 and J is TRBJ2-3, with 12 bases identical to TRBD2. Source: cultured CD8+ T cells from PBMCs, taken from culture after CMV antigen stimulation. This clonotype was obtained from a human donor in good health (CMV status not recorded). Some clones in this sample may be carry-over from other donors' samples. The CDR3 nucleotides read TGTGCCAGCAGCTCTAGCGGGGGGGCCGCAGATACGCAGTATTTT. It is translated as CASSSSGGAADTQYF. Supplemented by reference TRBV7-8 and TRBJ2-3, the full variable domain reads GAGVSQSPRYKVAKRGQDVALRCDPISGHVSLFWYQQALGQGPEFLTYFQNEAQLDKSGLPSDRFFAERPEGSVSTLKIQRTQQEDSAVYLCASSSSGGAADTQYFGPGTRLTVL.